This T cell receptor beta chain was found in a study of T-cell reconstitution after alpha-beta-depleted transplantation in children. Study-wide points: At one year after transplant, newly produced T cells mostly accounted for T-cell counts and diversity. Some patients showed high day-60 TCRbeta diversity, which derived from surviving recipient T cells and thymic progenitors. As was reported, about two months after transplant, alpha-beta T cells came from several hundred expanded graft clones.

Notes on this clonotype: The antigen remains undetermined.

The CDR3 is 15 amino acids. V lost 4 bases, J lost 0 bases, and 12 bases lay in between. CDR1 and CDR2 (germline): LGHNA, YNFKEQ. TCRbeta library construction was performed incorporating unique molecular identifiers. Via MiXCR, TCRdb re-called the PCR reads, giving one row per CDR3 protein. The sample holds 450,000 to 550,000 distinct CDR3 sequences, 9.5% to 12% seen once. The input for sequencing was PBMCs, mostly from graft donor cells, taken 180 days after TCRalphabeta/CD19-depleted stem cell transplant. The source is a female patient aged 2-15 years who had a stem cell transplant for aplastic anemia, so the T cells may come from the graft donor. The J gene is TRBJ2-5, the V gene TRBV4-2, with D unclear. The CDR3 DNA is TGTGCCAGCAGCCCGTCGACACGCAACCAAGAGACCCAGTACTTC. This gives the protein CASSPSTRNQETQYF.